Reported below is one TCR beta chain. The PCR was carried out with 60 Vbeta primers and 13 Jbeta primers. Generated by immunoSEQ multiplex PCR, the TCRdb table keeps only in-frame clones and is missing some. Seen here are roughly 81,000 clones, roughly 85% observed once, and the top ten hold approximately 2.4%. The data were obtained in a study of cytomegalovirus exposure and HLA in healthy donors. About the research overall: Among 350 to 500 genotyped donors, about 80% fell in the Caucasian-associated ancestry cluster.

Germline V gene lookup returns CDR1 MNHNY and CDR2 SVGAGI (reference sequence). Trimming took 5 bases from V and 5 from J, leaving 7 bases between them. The length of the CDR3 is 11 residues. The sequencing sample was made of PBMCs. The rearrangement links TRBV6-6 to TRBJ2-7; D not certain. The clonotype comes from a man aged 25 to 40 in good health and CMV-seronegative. The CDR3 reads CASSERNEQYF. The CDR3 DNA sequence: TGTGCCAGCAGTGAGAGGAACGAGCAGTACTTC.